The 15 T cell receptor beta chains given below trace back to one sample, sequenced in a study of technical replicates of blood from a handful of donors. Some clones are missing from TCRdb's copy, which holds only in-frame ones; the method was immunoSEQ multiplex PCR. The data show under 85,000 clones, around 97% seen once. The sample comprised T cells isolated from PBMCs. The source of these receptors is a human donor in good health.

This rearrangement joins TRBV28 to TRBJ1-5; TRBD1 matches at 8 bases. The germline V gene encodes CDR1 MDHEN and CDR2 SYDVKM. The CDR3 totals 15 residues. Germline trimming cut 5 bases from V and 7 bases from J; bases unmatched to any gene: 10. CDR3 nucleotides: TGTGCCAGCAGTCTCACAACAACAGGGGGGCAGCCCCAGCATTTT. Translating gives CASSLTTTGGQPQHF. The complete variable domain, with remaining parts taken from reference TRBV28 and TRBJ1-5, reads DVKVTQSSRYLVKRTGEKVFLECVQDMDHENMFWYRQDPGLGLRLIYFSYDVKMKEKGDIPEGYSVSREKKERFSLILESASTNQTSMYLCASSLTTTGGQPQHFGDGTRLSIL.

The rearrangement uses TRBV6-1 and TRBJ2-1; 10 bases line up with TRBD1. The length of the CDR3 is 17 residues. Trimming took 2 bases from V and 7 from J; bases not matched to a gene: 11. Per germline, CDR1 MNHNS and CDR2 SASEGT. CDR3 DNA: TGTGCCAGCAGTGAAAACTTTGGTGAGGGACAGGGGAATGAGCAGTTCTTC. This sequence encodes CASSENFGEGQGNEQFF.

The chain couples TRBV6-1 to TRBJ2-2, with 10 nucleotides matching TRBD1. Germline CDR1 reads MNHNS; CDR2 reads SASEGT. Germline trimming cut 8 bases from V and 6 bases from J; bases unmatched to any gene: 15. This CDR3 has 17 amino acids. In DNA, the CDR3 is TGTGCCAGCCGTGTTCGACAGGGGGCTATTGTGGCCGGGGAGCTGTTTTTT. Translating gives CASRVRQGAIVAGELFF.

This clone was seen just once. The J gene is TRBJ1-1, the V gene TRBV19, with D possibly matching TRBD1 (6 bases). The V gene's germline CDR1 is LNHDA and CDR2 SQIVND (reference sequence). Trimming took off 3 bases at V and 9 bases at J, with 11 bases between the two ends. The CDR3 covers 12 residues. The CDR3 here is CASSIVTGKAFF. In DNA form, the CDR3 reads TGTGCCAGTAGTATTGTGACAGGAAAAGCTTTCTTT.

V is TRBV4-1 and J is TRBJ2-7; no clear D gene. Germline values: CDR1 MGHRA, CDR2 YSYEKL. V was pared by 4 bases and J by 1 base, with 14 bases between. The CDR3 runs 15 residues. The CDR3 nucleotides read TGCGCCAGCAGCCCAACAGACATCATATCCTACGAGCAGTACTTC. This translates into CASSPTDIISYEQYF.

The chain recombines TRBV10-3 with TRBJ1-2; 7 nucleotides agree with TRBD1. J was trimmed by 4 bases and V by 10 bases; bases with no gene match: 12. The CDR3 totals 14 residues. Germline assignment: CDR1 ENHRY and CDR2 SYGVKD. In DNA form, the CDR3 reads TGTGCCAGCCGAGGGGGCGAGGTGAGCTATGGCTACACCTTC. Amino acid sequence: CASRGGEVSYGYTF.

In DNA, the CDR3 is TGTGCCAGCAGTGGGACCGGGACAGGGAACTATGGCTACACCTTC. Translating it yields CASSGTGTGNYGYTF. The chain uses TRBV2 and TRBJ1-2; 9 bases align to TRBD1. Germline values: CDR1 SNHLY, CDR2 FYNNEI. The CDR3 length is 15 residues. Trimming cost V 4 bases and J 2 bases; bases outside gene matches: 5. The entire variable domain, with the rest obtained from reference TRBV2 and TRBJ1-2, is as follows: EPEVTQTPSHQVTQMGQEVILRCVPISNHLYFYWYRQILGQKVEFLVSFYNNEISEKSEIFDDQFSVERPDGSNFTLKIRSTKLEDSAMYFCASSGTGTGNYGYTFGSGTRLTVV.

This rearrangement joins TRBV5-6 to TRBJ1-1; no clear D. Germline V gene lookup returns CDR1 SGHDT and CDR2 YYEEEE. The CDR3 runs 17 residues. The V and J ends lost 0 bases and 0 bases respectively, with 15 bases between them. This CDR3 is CASSLVSALLVNTEAFF. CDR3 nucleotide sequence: TGTGCCAGCAGCTTGGTTTCTGCCCTCCTAGTGAACACTGAAGCTTTCTTT.

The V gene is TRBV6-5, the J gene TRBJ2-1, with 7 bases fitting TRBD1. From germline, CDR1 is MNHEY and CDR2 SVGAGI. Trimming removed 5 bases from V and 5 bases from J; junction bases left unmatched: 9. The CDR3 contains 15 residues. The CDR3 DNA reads TGTGCCAGCAGTACCCGACAGGGATATAACAATGAGCAGTTCTTC. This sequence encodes CASSTRQGYNNEQFF.

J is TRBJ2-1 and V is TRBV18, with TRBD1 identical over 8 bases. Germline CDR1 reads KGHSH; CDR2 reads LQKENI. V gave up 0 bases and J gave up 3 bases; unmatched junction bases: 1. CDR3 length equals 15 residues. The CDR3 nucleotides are TGTGCCAGCTCACCACCGGACAGGGTCTACAATGAGCAGTTCTTC. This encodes CASSPPDRVYNEQFF.

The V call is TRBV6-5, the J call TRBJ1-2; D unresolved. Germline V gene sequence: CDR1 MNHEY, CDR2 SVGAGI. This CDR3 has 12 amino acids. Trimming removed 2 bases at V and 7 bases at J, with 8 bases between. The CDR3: CASSYDQFGYTF. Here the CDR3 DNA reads TGTGCCAGCAGTTACGATCAGTTTGGCTACACCTTC.

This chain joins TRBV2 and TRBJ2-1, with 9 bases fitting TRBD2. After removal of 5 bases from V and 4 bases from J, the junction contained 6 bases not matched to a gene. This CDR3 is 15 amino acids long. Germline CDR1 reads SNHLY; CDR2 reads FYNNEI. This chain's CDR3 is CASSFGLAHYNEQFF. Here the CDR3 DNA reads TGTGCCAGCAGTTTCGGACTAGCGCATTACAATGAGCAGTTCTTC.

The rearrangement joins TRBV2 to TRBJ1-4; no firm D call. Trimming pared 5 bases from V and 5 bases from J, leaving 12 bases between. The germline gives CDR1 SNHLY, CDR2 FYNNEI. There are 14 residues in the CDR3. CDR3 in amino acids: CASSWQISNEKLFF. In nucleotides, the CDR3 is TGTGCCAGCAGTTGGCAGATTTCAAATGAAAAACTGTTTTTT.

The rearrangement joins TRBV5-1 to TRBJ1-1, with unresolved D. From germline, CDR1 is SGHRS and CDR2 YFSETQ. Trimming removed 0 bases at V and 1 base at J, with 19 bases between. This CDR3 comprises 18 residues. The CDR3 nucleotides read TGCGCCAGCAGCTTGGTAGCGGGTAACGCACCCCCGAACACTGAAGCTTTCTTT. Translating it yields CASSLVAGNAPPNTEAFF. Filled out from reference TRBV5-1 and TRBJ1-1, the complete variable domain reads KAGVTQTPRYLIKTRGQQVTLSCSPISGHRSVSWYQQTPGQGLQFLFEYFSETQRNKGNFPGRFSGRQFSNSRSEMNVSTLELGDSALYLCASSLVAGNAPPNTEAFFGQGTRLTVV.

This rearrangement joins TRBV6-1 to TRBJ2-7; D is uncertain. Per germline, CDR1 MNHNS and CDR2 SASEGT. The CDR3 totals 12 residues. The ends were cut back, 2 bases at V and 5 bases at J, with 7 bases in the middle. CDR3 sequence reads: CASSEFNNEQYF. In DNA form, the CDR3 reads TGTGCCAGCAGTGAATTTAATAACGAGCAGTACTTC.